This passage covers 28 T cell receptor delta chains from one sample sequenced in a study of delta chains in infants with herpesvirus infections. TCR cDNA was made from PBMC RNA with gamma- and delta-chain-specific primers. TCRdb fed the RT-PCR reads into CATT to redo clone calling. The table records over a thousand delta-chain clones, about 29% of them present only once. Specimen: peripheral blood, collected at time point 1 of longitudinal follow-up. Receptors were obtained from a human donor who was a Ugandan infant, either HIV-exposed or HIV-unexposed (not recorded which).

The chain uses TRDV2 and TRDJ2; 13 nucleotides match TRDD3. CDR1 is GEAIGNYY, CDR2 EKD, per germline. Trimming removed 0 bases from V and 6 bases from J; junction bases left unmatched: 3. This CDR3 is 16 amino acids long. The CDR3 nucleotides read TGTGCCTGTGACACCGTACTGGGGGATACGCCAGCACAACTCTTCTTT. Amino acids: CACDTVLGDTPAQLFF.

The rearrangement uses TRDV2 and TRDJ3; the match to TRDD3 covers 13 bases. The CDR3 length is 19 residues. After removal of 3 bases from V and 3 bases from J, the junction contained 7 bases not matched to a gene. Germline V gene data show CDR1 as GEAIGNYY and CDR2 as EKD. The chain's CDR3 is CACDPLLGDTNWDTRQMFF. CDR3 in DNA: TGTGCCTGTGACCCTTTACTGGGGGATACGAACTGGGACACCCGACAGATGTTTTTC.

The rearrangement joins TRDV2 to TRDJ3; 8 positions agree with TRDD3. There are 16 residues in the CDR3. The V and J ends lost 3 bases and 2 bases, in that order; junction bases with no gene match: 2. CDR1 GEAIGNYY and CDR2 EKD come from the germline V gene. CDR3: CACDVLGAWDTRQMFF. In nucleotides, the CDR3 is TGTGCCTGTGACGTACTGGGGGCCTGGGACACCCGACAGATGTTTTTC.

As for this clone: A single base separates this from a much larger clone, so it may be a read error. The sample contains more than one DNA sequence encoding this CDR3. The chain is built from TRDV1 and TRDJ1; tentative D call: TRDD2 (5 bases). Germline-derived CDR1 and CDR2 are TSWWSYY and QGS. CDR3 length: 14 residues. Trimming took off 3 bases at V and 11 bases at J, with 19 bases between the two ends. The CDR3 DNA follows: TGTGCTCTTGGGGACCCTACCAAGGTGCCTGGCCTCATCTTT. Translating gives CALGDPTKVPGLIF.

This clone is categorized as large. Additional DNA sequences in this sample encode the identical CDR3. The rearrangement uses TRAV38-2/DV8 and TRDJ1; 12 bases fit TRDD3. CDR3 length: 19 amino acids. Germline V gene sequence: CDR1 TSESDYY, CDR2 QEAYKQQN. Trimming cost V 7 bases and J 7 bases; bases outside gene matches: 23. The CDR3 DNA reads TGTGCTTATTGTTCCTATCCTATACTGGGGGATACTCTCTGGGGTAAACTCATCTTT. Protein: CAYCSYPILGDTLWGKLIF.

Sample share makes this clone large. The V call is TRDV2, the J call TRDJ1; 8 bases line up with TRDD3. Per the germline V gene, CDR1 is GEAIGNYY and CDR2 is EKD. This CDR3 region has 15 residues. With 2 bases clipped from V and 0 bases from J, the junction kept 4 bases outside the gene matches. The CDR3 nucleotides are TGTGCCTGTGACATACTGGGGGTTTACACCGATAAACTCATCTTT. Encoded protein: CACDILGVYTDKLIF.

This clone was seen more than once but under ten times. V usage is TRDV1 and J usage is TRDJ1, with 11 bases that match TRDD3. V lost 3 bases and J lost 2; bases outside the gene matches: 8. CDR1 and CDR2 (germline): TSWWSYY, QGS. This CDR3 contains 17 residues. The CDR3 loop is CALGDALGDTKTDKLIF. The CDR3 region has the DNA TGTGCTCTTGGGGACGCTTTGGGGGATACGAAAACCGATAAACTCATCTTT.

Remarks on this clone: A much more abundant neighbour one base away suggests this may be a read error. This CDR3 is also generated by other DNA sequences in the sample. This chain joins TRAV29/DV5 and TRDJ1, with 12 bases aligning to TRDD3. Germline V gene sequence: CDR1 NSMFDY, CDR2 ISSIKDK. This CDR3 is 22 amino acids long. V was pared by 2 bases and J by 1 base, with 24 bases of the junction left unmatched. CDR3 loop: CAARRALRPGGYASPSTDKLIF. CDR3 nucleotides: TGTGCAGCAAGGCGGGCACTTCGCCCTGGGGGATACGCTTCCCCAAGCACCGATAAACTCATCTTT.

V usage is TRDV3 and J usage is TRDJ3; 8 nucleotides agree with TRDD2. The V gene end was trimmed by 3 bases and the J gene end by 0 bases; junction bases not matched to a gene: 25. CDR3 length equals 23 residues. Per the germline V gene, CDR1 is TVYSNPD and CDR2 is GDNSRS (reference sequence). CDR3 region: CALPTPSYPRWGASSWDTRQMFF. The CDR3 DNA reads TGTGCCTTGCCTACTCCTTCCTATCCCCGTTGGGGGGCGAGCTCCTGGGACACCCGACAGATGTTTTTC.

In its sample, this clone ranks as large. CDR3: CAYRSALVDWENTDKLIF. CDR3 DNA: TGTGCTTATAGGAGCGCACTTGTAGACTGGGAAAACACCGATAAACTCATCTTT. The V gene is TRAV38-2/DV8, the J gene TRDJ1; D is perhaps TRDD3 (6 bases). From germline, CDR1 is TSESDYY and CDR2 QEAYKQQN. Trimming pared 0 bases from V and 0 bases from J, leaving 18 bases between. The length of the CDR3 is 18 residues.

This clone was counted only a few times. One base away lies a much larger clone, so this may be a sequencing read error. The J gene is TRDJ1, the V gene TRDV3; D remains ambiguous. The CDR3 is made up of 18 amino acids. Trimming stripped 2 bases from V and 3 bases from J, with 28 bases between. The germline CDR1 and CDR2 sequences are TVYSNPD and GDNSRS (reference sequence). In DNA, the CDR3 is TGTGCCTTTTCGGTTTACCCGTCGTGGAGGAGCGACGCCGATAAACTCATCTTT. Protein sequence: CAFSVYPSWRSDADKLIF.

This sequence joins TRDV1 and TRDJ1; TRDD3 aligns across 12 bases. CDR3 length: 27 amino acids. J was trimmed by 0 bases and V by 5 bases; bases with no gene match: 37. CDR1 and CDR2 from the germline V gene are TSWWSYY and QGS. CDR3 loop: CALGNHTRPSYGLLGDTPKMYTDKLIF. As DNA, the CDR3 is TGTGCTCTTGGGAACCACACTCGACCTTCCTACGGTCTACTGGGGGATACCCCTAAAATGTACACCGATAAACTCATCTTT.

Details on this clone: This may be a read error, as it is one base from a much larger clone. DNA for the CDR3: TGTGCCTGTGTCAATACTGGGGGATACTGGGACACCCGACAGATGTTTTTC. It specifies CACVNTGGYWDTRQMFF. V and J are TRDV2 and TRDJ3; TRDD3 matches 11 bases. The CDR3 extends over 17 amino acids. Germline V gene sequence: CDR1 GEAIGNYY, CDR2 EKD. V shed 5 bases, J shed 3 bases, and the junction held 5 bases outside the gene matches.

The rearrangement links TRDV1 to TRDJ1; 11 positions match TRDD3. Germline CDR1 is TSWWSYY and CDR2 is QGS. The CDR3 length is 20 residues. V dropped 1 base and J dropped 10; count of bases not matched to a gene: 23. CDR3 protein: CALGERAFSSYWGIGARLIF. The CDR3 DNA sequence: TGTGCTCTTGGGGAACGGGCCTTCTCCTCGTACTGGGGGATAGGAGCCCGACTCATCTTT.

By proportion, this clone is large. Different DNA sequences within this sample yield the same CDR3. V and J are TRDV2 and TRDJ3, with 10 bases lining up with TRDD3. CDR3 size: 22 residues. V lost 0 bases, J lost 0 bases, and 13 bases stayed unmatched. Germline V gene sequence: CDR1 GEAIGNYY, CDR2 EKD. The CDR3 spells CACDTGLGGIRQSSWDTRQMFF. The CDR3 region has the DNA TGTGCCTGTGACACCGGATTAGGGGGGATACGCCAAAGCTCCTGGGACACCCGACAGATGTTTTTC.

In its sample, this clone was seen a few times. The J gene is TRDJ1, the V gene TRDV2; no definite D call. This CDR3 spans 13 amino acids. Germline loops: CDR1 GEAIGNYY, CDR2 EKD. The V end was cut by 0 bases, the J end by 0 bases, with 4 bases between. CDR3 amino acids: CACDTWDTDKLIF. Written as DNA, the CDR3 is TGTGCCTGTGACACCTGGGACACCGATAAACTCATCTTT.

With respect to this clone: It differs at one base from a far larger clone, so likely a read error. CDR3 amino acids: CACDTVGIRSWDIRQMFF. Written as DNA, the CDR3 is TGTGCCTGTGACACCGTAGGGATACGCTCCTGGGACATCCGACAGATGTTTTTC. The chain combines TRDV2 with TRDJ3, with 8 bases matching TRDD3. The CDR3 has 18 residues. Germline CDR1 and CDR2: GEAIGNYY and EKD.

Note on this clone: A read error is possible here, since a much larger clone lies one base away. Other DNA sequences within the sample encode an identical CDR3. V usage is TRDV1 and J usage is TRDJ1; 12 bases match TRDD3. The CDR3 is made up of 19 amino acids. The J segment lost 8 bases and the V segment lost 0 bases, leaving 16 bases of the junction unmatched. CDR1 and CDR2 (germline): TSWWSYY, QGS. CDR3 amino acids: CALGELRSTNLGDTPKLIF. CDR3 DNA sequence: TGTGCTCTTGGGGAACTTCGAAGTACAAATCTGGGGGATACGCCCAAACTCATCTTT.

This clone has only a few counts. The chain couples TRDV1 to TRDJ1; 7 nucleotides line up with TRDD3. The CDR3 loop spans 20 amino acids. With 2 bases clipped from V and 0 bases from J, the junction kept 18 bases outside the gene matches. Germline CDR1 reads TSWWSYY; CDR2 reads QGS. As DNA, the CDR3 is TGTGCTCTTGGGGAAGGGCCGCCTCCACTGGGGTCGAAGTACACCGATAAACTCATCTTT. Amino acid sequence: CALGEGPPPLGSKYTDKLIF.

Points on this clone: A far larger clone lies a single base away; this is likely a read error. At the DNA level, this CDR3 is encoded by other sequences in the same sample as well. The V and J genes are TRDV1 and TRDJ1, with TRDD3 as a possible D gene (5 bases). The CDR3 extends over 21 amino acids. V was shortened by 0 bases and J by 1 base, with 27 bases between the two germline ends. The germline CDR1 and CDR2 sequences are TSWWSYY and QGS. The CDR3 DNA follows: TGTGCTCTTGGGGAACTCGCCTTTTACCTCACCACCGGGGAGTCCACCGATAAACTCATCTTT. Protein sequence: CALGELAFYLTTGESTDKLIF.

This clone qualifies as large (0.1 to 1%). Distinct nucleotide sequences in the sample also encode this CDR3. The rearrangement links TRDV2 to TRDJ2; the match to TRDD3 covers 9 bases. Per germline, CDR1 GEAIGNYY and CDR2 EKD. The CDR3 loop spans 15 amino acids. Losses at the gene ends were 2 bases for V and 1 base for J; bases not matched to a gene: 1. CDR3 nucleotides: TGTGCCTGTGACATACTGGGGGATTTGACAGCACAACTCTTCTTT. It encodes CACDILGDLTAQLFF.

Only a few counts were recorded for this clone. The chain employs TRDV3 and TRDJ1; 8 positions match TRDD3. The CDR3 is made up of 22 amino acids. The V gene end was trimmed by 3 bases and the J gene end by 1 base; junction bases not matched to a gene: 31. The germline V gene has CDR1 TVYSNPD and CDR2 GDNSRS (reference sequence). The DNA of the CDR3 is TGTGCCTTATGCTTCCGACTACGGAGGTACTGGGGGCCCCAGGGATGCACCGATAAACTCATCTTT. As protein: CALCFRLRRYWGPQGCTDKLIF.

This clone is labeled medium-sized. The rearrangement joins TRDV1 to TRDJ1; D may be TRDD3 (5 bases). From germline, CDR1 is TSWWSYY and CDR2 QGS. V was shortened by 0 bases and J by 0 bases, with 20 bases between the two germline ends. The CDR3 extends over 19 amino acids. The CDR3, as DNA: TGTGCTCTTGGGGAACTAAAGGGGACCGACTCCTCATACACCGATAAACTCATCTTT. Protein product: CALGELKGTDSSYTDKLIF.

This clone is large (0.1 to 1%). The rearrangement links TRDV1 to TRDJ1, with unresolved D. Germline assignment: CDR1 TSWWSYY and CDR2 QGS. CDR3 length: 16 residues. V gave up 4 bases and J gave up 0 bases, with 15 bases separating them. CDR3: CALGAETRSYTDKLIF. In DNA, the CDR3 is TGTGCTCTTGGGGCCGAGACTAGGTCTTACACCGATAAACTCATCTTT.

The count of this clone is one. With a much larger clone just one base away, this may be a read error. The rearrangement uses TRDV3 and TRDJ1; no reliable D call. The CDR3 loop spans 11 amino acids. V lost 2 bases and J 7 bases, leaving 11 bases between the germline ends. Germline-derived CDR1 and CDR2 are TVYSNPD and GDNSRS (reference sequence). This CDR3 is CAFPFCGKLIF. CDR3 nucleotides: TGTGCCTTTCCCTTTTGTGGTAAACTCATCTTT.

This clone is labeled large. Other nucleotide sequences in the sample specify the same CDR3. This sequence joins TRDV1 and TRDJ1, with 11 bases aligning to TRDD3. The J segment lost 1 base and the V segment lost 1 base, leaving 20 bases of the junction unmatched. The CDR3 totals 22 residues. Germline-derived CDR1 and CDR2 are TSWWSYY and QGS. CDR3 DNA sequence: TGTGCTCTTGGGGAACCCAGAACCTGGCTAGGTGGGGGATACGGCGGCACCGATAAACTCATCTTT. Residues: CALGEPRTWLGGGYGGTDKLIF.

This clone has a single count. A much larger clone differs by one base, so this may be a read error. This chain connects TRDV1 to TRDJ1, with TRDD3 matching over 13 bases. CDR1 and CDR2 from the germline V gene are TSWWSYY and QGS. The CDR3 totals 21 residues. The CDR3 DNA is TGTGCTCTTGGGGCTACTTCCTCAAATCTACTGGGGGATACGCGCACCGATAAACGCATCTTT. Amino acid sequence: CALGATSSNLLGDTRTDKRIF.

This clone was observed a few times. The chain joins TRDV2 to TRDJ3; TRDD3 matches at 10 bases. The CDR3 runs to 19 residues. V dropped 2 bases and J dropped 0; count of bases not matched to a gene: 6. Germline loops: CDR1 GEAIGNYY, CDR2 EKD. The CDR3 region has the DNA TGTGCCTGTGACATCGGGGGATACGCATCCTCCTGGGACACCCGACAGATGTTTTTC. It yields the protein CACDIGGYASSWDTRQMFF.